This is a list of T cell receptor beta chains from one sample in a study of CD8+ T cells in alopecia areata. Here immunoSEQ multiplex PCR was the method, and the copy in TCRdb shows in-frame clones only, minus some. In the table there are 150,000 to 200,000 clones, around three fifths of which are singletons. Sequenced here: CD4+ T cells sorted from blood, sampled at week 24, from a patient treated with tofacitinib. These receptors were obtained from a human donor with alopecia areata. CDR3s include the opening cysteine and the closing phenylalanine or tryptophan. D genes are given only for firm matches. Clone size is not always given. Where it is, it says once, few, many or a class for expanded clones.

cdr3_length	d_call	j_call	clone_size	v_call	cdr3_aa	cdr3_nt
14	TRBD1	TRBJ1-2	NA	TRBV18	CASSPSSGGAGYTF	TGTGCCAGCTCACCATCCTCAGGGGGTGCCGGCTACACCTTC
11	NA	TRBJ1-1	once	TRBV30	CAWSDFTEAFF	TGTGCCTGGAGTGATTTTACTGAAGCTTTCTTT
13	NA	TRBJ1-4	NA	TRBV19	CASKKQVNEKLFF	TGTGCCAGTAAGAAACAGGTTAATGAAAAACTGTTTTTT
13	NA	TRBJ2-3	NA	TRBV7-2	CASSLPSVDTQYF	TGTGCCAGCAGCTTACCCTCGGTGGATACGCAGTATTTT
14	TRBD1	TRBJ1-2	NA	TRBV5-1	CASSPGQGPSGYTF	TGCGCCAGCAGCCCGGGACAGGGTCCGAGCGGCTACACCTTC
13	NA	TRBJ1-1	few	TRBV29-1	CSVDRFGNTEAFF	TGCAGCGTTGATCGGTTTGGGAACACTGAAGCTTTCTTT
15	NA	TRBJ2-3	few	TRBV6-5	CASSNRDRSTDTQYF	TGTGCCAGCAGTAACCGGGACCGTAGCACAGATACGCAGTATTTT
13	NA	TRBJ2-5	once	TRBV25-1	CASARPGLETQYF	TGTGCCAGCGCCCGACCGGGGCTGGAGACCCAGTACTTC
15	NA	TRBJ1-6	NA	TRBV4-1	CASSPPTGPNSPLHF	TGCGCCAGCAGCCCCCCGACAGGCCCTAATTCACCCCTCCACTTT
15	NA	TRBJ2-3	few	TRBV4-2	CASSQEGSIPDTQYF	TGTGCCAGCAGCCAGGAGGGTAGTATCCCAGATACGCAGTATTTT
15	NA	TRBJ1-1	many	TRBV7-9	CASIPRDLMNTEAFF	TGTGCCAGCATCCCAAGGGACTTGATGAACACTGAAGCTTTCTTT
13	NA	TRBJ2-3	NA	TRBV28	CASSPGSADTQYF	TGTGCCAGCAGTCCCGGTAGCGCAGATACGCAGTATTTT
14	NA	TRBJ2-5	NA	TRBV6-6	CASSYLLSLETQYF	TGTGCCAGCAGTTACCTGTTATCCCTAGAGACCCAGTACTTC
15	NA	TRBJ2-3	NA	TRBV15	CATSRDLGTTDTQYF	TGTGCCACCAGCAGAGATCTGGGTACCACAGATACGCAGTATTTT
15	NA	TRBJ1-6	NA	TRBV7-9	CASSFFAKANSPLHF	TGTGCCAGCAGCTTCTTTGCGAAGGCCAATTCACCCCTCCACTTT
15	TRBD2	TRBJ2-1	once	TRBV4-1	CASSQEVGGGNEQFF	TGCGCCAGCAGCCAAGAGGTGGGGGGAGGGAATGAGCAGTTCTTC
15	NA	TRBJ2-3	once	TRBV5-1	CASRPGTIFLTTQYF	TGCGCCAGCCGTCCCGGGACCATCTTCCTTACAACGCAGTATTTT